The following is a TCR beta chain sequence with its context. The antigen remains unidentified. Per the germline V gene, CDR1 is MNHEY and CDR2 is SMNVEV (reference sequence). The CDR3 contains 14 residues. Unmatched junction bases numbered 6, after V lost 2 bases and J lost 6 bases. 5'RACE with constant-segment primers built TCRalpha and TCRbeta cDNA libraries with UMIs. TCRdb re-called the 5' RACE reads with MiXCR, one entry per CDR3 protein. The sample includes roughly 400,000 distinct CDR3 sequences, 15% to 20% of them seen just once. The source of the sample is a study of T-cell memory formation after mild COVID-19. The study's findings and limits: Nothing showed for sure that second-wave clones peaking on day 37 were SARS-CoV-2 specific. Clones that contracted from day 15 to 85 had balanced CD4/CD8; later expanders were CD4+ biased. Those CD4+ clones that contracted were mainly in CM and EM (CD8+ ones in EMRA).

This sequence joins TRBV27 and TRBJ1-2; 7 nucleotides line up with TRBD1. The sample was PBMCs or a T cell subset sorted from them (not recorded which). This TCR came from a man younger than 35 who had mild COVID-19 (a few samples of this study predate the infection). Cell type and time point are not known. CDR3 in DNA: TGTGCCAGCAGTTTAGTCGAGGGGGCCGATGGCTACACCTTC. Translation: CASSLVEGADGYTF.